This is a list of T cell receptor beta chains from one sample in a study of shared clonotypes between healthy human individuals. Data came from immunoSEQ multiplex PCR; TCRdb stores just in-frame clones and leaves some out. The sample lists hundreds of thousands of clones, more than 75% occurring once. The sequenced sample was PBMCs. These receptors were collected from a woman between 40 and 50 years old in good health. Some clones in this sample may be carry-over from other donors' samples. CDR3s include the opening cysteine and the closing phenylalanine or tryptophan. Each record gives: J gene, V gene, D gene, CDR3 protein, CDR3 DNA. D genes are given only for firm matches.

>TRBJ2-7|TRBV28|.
CASSLIQGKNEQYF
TGTGCCAGCAGTTTAATACAGGGTAAAAACGAGCAGTACTTC
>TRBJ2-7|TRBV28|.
CASSPPSSNEQYF
TGTGCCAGCAGCCCCCCCTCGTCAAACGAGCAGTACTTC
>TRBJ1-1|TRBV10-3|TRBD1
CAIRGTAEYTEAFF
TGTGCCATCAGGGGGACAGCAGAGTACACTGAAGCTTTCTTT
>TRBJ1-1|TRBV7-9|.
CASSLAGTSNTEAFF
TGTGCCAGCAGCTTAGCGGGGACGTCGAACACTGAAGCTTTCTTT
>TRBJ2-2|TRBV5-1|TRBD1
CASSLQGANTGELFF
TGCGCCAGCAGCTTACAGGGGGCGAACACCGGGGAGCTGTTTTTT
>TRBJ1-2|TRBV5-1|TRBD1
CASYRQGGYGYTF
TGCGCCAGCTACCGACAGGGGGGCTATGGCTACACCTTC
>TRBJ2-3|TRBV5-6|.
CASRGQGGPDTQYF
TGTGCCAGCAGAGGCCAGGGGGGCCCAGATACGCAGTATTTT
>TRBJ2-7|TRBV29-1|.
CSVAMVIDEQYF
TGCAGCGTTGCCATGGTGATCGACGAGCAGTACTTC
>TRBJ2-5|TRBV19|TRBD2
CASSPLAGVGWETQYF
TGTGCCAGTAGTCCACTAGCGGGAGTGGGGTGGGAGACCCAGTACTTC
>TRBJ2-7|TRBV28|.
CARKVWGAEQYF
TGTGCCCGGAAGGTCTGGGGTGCCGAGCAGTACTTC
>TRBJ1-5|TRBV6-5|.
CASSYSVARNQPQHF
TGTGCCAGCAGTTATTCAGTAGCGCGCAATCAGCCCCAGCATTTT
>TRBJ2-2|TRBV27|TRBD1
CASKGTGEGGELFF
TGTGCCAGCAAGGGGACAGGGGAAGGCGGGGAGCTGTTTTTT
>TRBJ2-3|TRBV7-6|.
CASSSPGLESMDTQYF
TGTGCCAGCAGCTCCCCCGGACTCGAGAGTATGGATACGCAGTATTTT